This T cell receptor (beta chain) was identified during a study of OX40 agonist ivuxolimab in advanced cancers. Study-level information: Dose-escalation cases comprised hepatocellular carcinoma, melanoma, renal cell or head and neck cancer. Those enrolled were less than 85% male, with a mean age of approximately 60 years and ages from about 20 to 90.

General study findings and limits: Low levels of normalized T-cell clonal expansion also appeared in some nonresponders. Expanded peripheral T cells had an undetermined antigen specificity.

Worth noting for this clone: Its antigen is currently unknown.

There are 15 residues in the CDR3. Germline values: CDR1 SNHLY, CDR2 FYNNEI. V was pared by 7 bases and J by 1 base, with 5 bases of the junction left unmatched. Sequencing was performed with immunoSEQ multiplex PCR; in TCRdb, only in-frame clones are kept and a portion is missing. The sample records around 20,000 clones, roughly four fifths being singletons. Sequenced here: CD4+ or CD8+ T cells sorted from blood, sampled in a trial of the OX40 agonist ivuxolimab. The chain combines TRBV2 with TRBJ1-5; TRBD1 aligns across 9 bases. This receptor was obtained from an adult with an advanced solid tumor such as melanoma, head and neck, liver or kidney cancer. The CDR3 spells CASNKQGASNQPQHF. The DNA of the CDR3 is TGTGCCAGCAACAAACAGGGGGCCAGCAATCAGCCCCAGCATTTT. Full variable domain (missing parts from reference TRBV2 and TRBJ1-5): EPEVTQTPSHQVTQMGQEVILRCVPISNHLYFYWYRQILGQKVEFLVSFYNNEISEKSEIFDDQFSVERPDGSNFTLKIRSTKLEDSAMYFCASNKQGASNQPQHFGDGTRLSIL.